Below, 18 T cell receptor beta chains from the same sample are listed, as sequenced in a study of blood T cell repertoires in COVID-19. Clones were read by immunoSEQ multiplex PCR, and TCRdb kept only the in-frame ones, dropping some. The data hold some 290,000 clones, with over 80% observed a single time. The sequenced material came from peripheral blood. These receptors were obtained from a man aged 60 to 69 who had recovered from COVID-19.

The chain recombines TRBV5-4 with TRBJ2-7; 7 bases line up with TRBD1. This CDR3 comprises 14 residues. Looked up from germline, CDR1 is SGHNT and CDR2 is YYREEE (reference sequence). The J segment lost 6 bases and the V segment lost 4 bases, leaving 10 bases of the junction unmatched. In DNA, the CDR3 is TGTGCCAGCAGCGTTACAGGGGTTCTGACCGAGCAGTACTTC. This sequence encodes CASSVTGVLTEQYF.

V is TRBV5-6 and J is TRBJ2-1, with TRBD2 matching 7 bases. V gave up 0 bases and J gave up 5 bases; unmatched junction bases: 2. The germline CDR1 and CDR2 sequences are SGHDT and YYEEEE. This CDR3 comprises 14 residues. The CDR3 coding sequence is TGTGCCAGCAGCTTGGGACTAGCCAACAATGAGCAGTTCTTC. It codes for CASSLGLANNEQFF.

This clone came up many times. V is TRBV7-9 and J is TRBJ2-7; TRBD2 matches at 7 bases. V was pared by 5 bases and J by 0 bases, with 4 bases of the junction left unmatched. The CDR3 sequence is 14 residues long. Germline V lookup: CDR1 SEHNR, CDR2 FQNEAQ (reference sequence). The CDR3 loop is CASSPREGSYEQYF. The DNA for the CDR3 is TGTGCCAGCAGCCCTAGGGAGGGCTCCTACGAGCAGTACTTC.

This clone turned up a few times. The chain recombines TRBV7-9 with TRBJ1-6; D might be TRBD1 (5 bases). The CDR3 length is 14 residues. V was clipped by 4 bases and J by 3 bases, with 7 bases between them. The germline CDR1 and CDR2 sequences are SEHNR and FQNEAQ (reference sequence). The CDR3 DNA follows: TGTGCCAGCAGCTCCGACAGCTATAATTCACCCCTCCACTTT. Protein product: CASSSDSYNSPLHF.

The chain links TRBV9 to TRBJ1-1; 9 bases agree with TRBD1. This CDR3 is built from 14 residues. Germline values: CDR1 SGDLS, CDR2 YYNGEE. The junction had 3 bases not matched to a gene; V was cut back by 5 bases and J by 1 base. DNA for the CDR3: TGTGCCAGCAGTGGACAGGGGCCGAACACTGAAGCTTTCTTT. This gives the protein CASSGQGPNTEAFF.

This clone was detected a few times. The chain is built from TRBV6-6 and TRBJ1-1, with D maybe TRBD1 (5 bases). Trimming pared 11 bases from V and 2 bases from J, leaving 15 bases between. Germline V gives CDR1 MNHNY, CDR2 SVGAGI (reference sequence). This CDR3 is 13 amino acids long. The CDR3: CAHRPIVNTEAFF. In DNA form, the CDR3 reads TGTGCCCACAGGCCTATTGTAAACACTGAAGCTTTCTTT.

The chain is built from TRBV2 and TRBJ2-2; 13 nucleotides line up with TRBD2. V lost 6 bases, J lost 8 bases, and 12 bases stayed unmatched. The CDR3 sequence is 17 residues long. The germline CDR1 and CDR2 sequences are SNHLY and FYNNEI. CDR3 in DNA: TGTGCCAGCAGCCGCGGACTAGCGGGAGTAGGGACTGGGGAGCTGTTTTTT. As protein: CASSRGLAGVGTGELFF.

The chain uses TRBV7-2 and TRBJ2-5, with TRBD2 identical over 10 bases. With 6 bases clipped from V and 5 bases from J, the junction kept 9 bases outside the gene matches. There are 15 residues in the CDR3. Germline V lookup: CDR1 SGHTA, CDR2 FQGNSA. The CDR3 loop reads CASSYQRGGWETQYF. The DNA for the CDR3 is TGTGCCAGCAGTTATCAGCGGGGGGGCTGGGAGACCCAGTACTTC. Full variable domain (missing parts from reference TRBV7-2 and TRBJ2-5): GAGVSQSPSNKVTEKGKDVELRCDPISGHTALYWYRQSLGQGLEFLIYFQGNSAPDKSGLPSDRFSAERTGGSVSTLTIQRTQQEDSAVYLCASSYQRGGWETQYFGPGTRLLVL.

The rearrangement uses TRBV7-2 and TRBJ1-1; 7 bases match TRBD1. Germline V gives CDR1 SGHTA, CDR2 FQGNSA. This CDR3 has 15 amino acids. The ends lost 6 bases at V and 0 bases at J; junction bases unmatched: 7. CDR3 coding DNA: TGTGCCAGCAGGAGACAGGGACCTATGAACACTGAAGCTTTCTTT. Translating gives CASRRQGPMNTEAFF.

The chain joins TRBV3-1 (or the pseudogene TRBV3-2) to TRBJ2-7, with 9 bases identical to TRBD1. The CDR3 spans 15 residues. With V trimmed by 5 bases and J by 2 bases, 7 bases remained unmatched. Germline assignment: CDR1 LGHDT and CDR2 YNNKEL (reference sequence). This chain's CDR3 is CASSNRDRVPYEQYF. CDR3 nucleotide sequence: TGTGCCAGCAGCAACCGGGACAGGGTACCCTACGAGCAGTACTTC.

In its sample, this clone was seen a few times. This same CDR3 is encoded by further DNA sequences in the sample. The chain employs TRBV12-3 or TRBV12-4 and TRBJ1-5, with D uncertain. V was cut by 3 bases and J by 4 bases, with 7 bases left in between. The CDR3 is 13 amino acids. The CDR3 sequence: CASSLAGNQPQHF. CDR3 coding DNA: TGTGCCAGCAGTTTGGCCGGGAATCAGCCCCAGCATTTT.

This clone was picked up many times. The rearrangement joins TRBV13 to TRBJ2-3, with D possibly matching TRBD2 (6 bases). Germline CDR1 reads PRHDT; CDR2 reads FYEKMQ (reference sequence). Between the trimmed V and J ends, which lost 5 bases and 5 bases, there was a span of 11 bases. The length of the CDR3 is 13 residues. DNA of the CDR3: TGTGCCAGCAGCGGGGACTGGAAAGATACGCAGTATTTT. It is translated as CASSGDWKDTQYF.

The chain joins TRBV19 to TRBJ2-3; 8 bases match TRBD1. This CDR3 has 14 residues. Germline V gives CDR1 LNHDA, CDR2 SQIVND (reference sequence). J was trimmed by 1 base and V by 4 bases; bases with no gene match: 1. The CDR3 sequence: CASSTGQGTDTQYF. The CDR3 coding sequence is TGTGCCAGTAGTACGGGACAGGGCACAGATACGCAGTATTTT.

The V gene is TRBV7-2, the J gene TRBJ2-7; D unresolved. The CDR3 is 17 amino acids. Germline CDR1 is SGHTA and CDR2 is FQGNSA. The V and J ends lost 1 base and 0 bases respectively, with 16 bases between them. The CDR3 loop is CASSLVLEAISSYEQYF. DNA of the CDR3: TGTGCCAGCAGCTTAGTTCTTGAGGCCATAAGCTCCTACGAGCAGTACTTC.

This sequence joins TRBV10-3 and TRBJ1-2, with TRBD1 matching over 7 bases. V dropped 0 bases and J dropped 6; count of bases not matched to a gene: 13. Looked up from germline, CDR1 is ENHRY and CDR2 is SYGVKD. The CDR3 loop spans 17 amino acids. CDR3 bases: TGTGCCATCAGTGAGTCGGAAAAGGGGACAGATGATAATGGCTACACCTTC. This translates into CAISESEKGTDDNGYTF.

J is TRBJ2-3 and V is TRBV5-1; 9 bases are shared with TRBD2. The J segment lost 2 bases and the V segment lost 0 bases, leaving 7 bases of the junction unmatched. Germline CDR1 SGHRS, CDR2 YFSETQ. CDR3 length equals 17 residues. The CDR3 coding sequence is TGCGCCAGCAGCTTGGGTGAGCTAGCGGGGTTCACAGATACGCAGTATTTT. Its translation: CASSLGELAGFTDTQYF.

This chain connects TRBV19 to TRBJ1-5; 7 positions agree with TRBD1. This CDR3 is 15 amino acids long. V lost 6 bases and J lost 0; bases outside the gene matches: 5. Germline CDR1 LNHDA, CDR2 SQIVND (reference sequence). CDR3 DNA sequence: TGTGCCAGTAGAAAAAACAGGGGTAGCAATCAGCCCCAGCATTTT. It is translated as CASRKNRGSNQPQHF.

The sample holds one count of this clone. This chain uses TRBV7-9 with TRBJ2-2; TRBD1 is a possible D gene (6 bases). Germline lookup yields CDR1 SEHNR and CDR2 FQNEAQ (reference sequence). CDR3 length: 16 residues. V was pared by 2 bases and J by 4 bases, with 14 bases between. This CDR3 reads CASSLRDKAVTGELFF. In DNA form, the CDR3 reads TGTGCCAGCAGCTTAAGGGACAAGGCGGTCACCGGGGAGCTGTTTTTT.